A single sample gave rise to the 23 T cell receptor beta chains below, sequenced in a study of control samples from healthy donors and cancer patients (dated by TCRdb to 2020 to 2022). The library came from the immunoSEQ multiplex PCR assay. TCRdb provides this immuneACCESS table in a form limited to in-frame rearrangements. Some clones are lacking; in checked studies, under half of them reflect an unresolved V gene, and why the rest are absent is not known. This sample holds 65,000 to 75,000 clones; roughly 84% were observed only once. Approximately 3.6% of the sample is held by the ten biggest clonotypes. The specimen was blood. Receptor source: a woman aged 50 to 60 in good health.

The chain joins TRBV5-5 to TRBJ2-2; D is possibly TRBD1 or TRBD2 (5 bases each). The CDR3 runs 18 residues. V shed 4 bases and J shed 0 bases, with 19 bases lying between them. Germline values: CDR1 SGHKS, CDR2 YYEKEE (reference sequence). CDR3 sequence: CASSGRDQQRPNTGELFF. DNA of the CDR3: TGTGCCAGCAGCGGCCGGGACCAGCAAAGGCCGAACACCGGGGAGCTGTTTTTT.

The CDR3 DNA sequence: TGTGCCATCAGGGTAGGGACAGTCTCCTACGAGCAGTACTTC. Protein sequence: CAIRVGTVSYEQYF. The J gene is TRBJ2-7, the V gene TRBV10-3, with 7 bases identical to TRBD1. The CDR3 has 14 residues. V dropped 6 bases and J dropped 0; count of bases not matched to a gene: 5. Germline V CDR1 and CDR2: ENHRY, SYGVKD.

The V and J genes are TRBV9 and TRBJ2-2; the match to TRBD2 covers 13 bases. CDR1 and CDR2 from the germline V gene are SGDLS and YYNGEE. Trimming removed 4 bases from V and 7 bases from J; junction bases left unmatched: 7. The CDR3 consists of 16 residues. The CDR3 DNA is TGTGCCAGCAGCCGGGGACTAGCGGGAACTTACGGGGAGCTGTTTTTT. It codes for CASSRGLAGTYGELFF.

The chain uses TRBV6-5 and TRBJ1-6, with a weak D call TRBD1 (5 bases). Per germline, CDR1 MNHEY and CDR2 SVGAGI. V was clipped by 5 bases and J by 10 bases, with 12 bases between them. This CDR3 has 13 residues. The CDR3 sequence is CASSPRDSSPLHF. CDR3 in DNA: TGTGCCAGCAGTCCTCGGGACTCGTCACCCCTCCACTTT.

In regard to this clone: In the same sample, other DNA sequences code for this CDR3. The chain is built from TRBV7-9 and TRBJ2-7; the D is unclear. The germline gives CDR1 SEHNR, CDR2 FQNEAQ (reference sequence). The V gene lost 1 base and the J gene lost 3 bases, with 7 bases spanning the gap. The CDR3 consists of 13 residues. CDR3 nucleotide sequence: TGTGCCAGCAGCTTAGGGCCGTACTACGAGCAGTACTTC. Translating it yields CASSLGPYYEQYF.

The CDR3 loop reads CASRPPASGSYEQYF. CDR3 in DNA: TGTGCCAGCAGACCCCCGGCTAGCGGTTCCTACGAGCAGTACTTC. The rearrangement joins TRBV7-9 to TRBJ2-7; 7 nucleotides agree with TRBD2. The CDR3 extends over 15 amino acids. The V gene's germline CDR1 is SEHNR and CDR2 FQNEAQ (reference sequence). V lost 6 bases to trimming and J lost 1 base; unmatched junction nucleotides: 9.

As concerns this clone: In the same sample, other DNA sequences code for this CDR3. The chain couples TRBV19 to TRBJ1-3; D gene uncertain. CDR3 length: 15 amino acids. CDR1 LNHDA and CDR2 SQIVND come from the germline V gene (reference sequence). Trimming removed 3 bases from V and 0 bases from J, with 9 bases in between. CDR3 protein: CASSIAGSSGNTIYF. CDR3 DNA sequence: TGTGCCAGTAGTATCGCCGGAAGCTCTGGAAACACCATATATTTT.

This chain connects TRBV28 to TRBJ1-1; D is possibly TRBD1 (5 bases). The CDR3 is made up of 15 amino acids. V was clipped by 6 bases and J by 0 bases, with 14 bases between them. CDR1 is MDHEN, CDR2 SYDVKM, per germline. This CDR3 is CASRPAGRMNTEAFF. CDR3 sequence (DNA): TGTGCCAGCAGGCCTGCGGGACGTATGAACACTGAAGCTTTCTTT.

The rearrangement links TRBV5-1 to TRBJ2-5; D may be TRBD1 or TRBD2 (5 bases each). The DNA matches TRBJ2-7 better at its end, which makes the J call doubtful. CDR3 length equals 18 residues. Germline V gives CDR1 SGHRS, CDR2 YFSETQ. The CDR3 nucleotides are TGCGCCAGCAGCTTGAGGTTCGGGACCCTTAGCGACAAGTACGAGCAGTACTTC. This gives the protein CASSLRFGTLSDKYEQYF.

As for this clone: The same CDR3 is also encoded by other DNA sequences in this sample. The genes are TRBV2 and TRBJ2-5; D uncertain. Germline CDR1 and CDR2: SNHLY and FYNNEI. The CDR3 has 11 residues. V gave up 4 bases and J gave up 4 bases, with 4 bases separating them. The CDR3 coding sequence is TGTGCCAGCAGTGTGAGAGAGACCCAGTACTTC. As protein: CASSVRETQYF.

V is TRBV4-1 and J is TRBJ2-3; 7 positions agree with TRBD1. The J segment lost 5 bases and the V segment lost 4 bases, leaving 12 bases of the junction unmatched. Looked up from germline, CDR1 is MGHRA and CDR2 is YSYEKL. The length of the CDR3 is 16 residues. The CDR3 DNA is TGCGCCAGCAGCCTCCTTCTCCAGGGGGTTAAAGATACGCAGTATTTT. This encodes CASSLLLQGVKDTQYF.

This chain connects TRBV11-2 to TRBJ2-3; unclear D gene. The CDR3 runs 15 residues. Germline CDR1 and CDR2: SGHAT and FQNNGV. Trimming pared 4 bases from V and 2 bases from J, leaving 13 bases between. CDR3 sequence reads: CASSSLRRLTDTQYF. The CDR3, as DNA: TGTGCCAGCAGCTCCTTGCGCAGGCTCACAGATACGCAGTATTTT.

This clone was seen once. As DNA, the CDR3 is TGTGCCAGTAGGCCTGGACTAGCGGGAGCGGGCGGGGAGCTGTTTTTT. This translates into CASRPGLAGAGGELFF. The J gene is TRBJ2-2, the V gene TRBV19; 13 bases line up with TRBD2. Germline CDR1 LNHDA, CDR2 SQIVND (reference sequence). J lost 7 bases, V lost 6 bases, and 8 bases had no gene match. The CDR3 loop spans 16 amino acids.

The chain combines TRBV27 with TRBJ2-2; D might be TRBD1 or TRBD2, each matching 6 bases. The germline V gene encodes CDR1 MNHEY and CDR2 SMNVEV (reference sequence). Trimming pared 4 bases from V and 4 bases from J, leaving 16 bases between. CDR3 length: 16 residues. The CDR3 sequence: CASSSMEGRGTGELFF. CDR3 sequence (DNA): TGTGCCAGCAGTTCAATGGAGGGCAGGGGCACCGGGGAGCTGTTTTTT.

The rearrangement joins TRBV2 to TRBJ1-5; D may be TRBD1 (5 bases). The V gene's germline CDR1 is SNHLY and CDR2 FYNNEI. V gave up 5 bases and J gave up 0 bases, with 14 bases separating them. There are 16 residues in the CDR3. CDR3 in amino acids: CASSRETVYSNQPQHF. CDR3 coding DNA: TGTGCCAGCAGTCGCGAGACAGTATATAGCAATCAGCCCCAGCATTTT.

This clone was picked up one time. The rearrangement links TRBV2 to TRBJ2-1, with D possibly being TRBD1 or TRBD2 (5 bases each). Trimming left V 7 bases short and J 6 bases short, with 13 bases between. Germline V gene sequence: CDR1 SNHLY, CDR2 FYNNEI. There are 13 residues in the CDR3. The chain's CDR3 is CASKRQGSNEQFF. The CDR3 DNA reads TGTGCCAGCAAGCGGCAGGGATCCAATGAGCAGTTCTTC.

The chain joins TRBV29-1 to TRBJ2-3; TRBD2 aligns across 14 bases. After removal of 6 bases from V and 5 bases from J, the junction contained 10 bases not matched to a gene. This CDR3 has 16 amino acids. Per the germline V gene, CDR1 is SQVTM and CDR2 is ANQGSEA. The CDR3 loop reads CSVRGGGLAGVDTQYF. CDR3 DNA sequence: TGCAGCGTGCGAGGGGGGGGACTAGCGGGAGTAGATACGCAGTATTTT.

This clone was seen a single time. The V gene is TRBV6-5, the J gene TRBJ2-1; TRBD2 aligns across 12 bases. This CDR3 comprises 15 residues. The junction had 7 bases not matched to a gene; V was cut back by 8 bases and J by 5 bases. Germline CDR1 reads MNHEY; CDR2 reads SVGAGI. The CDR3 loop reads CASRPGLAGNNEQFF. The DNA of the CDR3 is TGTGCCAGCCGGCCGGGACTAGCGGGCAACAATGAGCAGTTCTTC.

The chain employs TRBV28 and TRBJ1-1; D possibly corresponds to TRBD1 (6 bases). Trimming stripped 6 bases from V and 4 bases from J, with 15 bases between. Germline CDR1 reads MDHEN; CDR2 reads SYDVKM. This CDR3 is built from 14 residues. The CDR3 DNA sequence: TGTGCCAGCAGCCCATCCAAACAGGGCACTGAAGCTTTCTTT. Its translation is CASSPSKQGTEAFF.

The rearrangement uses TRBV11-3 and TRBJ2-1; possibly TRBD1 for D (6 bases). V was pared by 1 base and J by 7 bases, with 11 bases between. Germline V gives CDR1 SGHNT, CDR2 YENEEA. The length of the CDR3 is 14 residues. CDR3 in DNA: TGTGCCAGCAGCTTAGGCTCAGGGGTGAATGAGCAGTTCTTC. Protein product: CASSLGSGVNEQFF.

CDR3: CSVEGGASGVSLGGYEQYF. Written as DNA, the CDR3 is TGCAGCGTTGAAGGAGGAGCTAGCGGAGTATCCTTAGGCGGCTACGAGCAGTACTTC. V gene TRBV29-1 combines with J gene TRBJ2-7, with TRBD2 identical over 7 bases. This CDR3 is 19 amino acids long. CDR1 and CDR2 (germline): SQVTM, ANQGSEA. Germline trimming cut 1 base from V and 3 bases from J; bases unmatched to any gene: 21.

The chain employs TRBV11-3 and TRBJ2-2, with a possible D match to TRBD1 (5 bases). The germline V and J ends were trimmed by 0 bases and 5 bases, with 7 bases remaining between them. The CDR3 is 14 residues long. In germline, CDR1 is SGHNT, CDR2 YENEEA. The CDR3 nucleotides are TGTGCCAGCAGCTTAGATAGGGGAACCGGGGAGCTGTTTTTT. It codes for CASSLDRGTGELFF.

The chain carries TRBV24-1 and TRBJ2-3, with D hard to call. CDR3 size: 15 residues. V lost 1 base and J 4 bases, leaving 11 bases between the germline ends. CDR1 is KGHDR, CDR2 SFDVKD, per germline. The CDR3 is CATSDFQRGPDTQYF. CDR3 DNA: TGTGCCACCAGTGATTTTCAGCGCGGACCAGATACGCAGTATTTT.